The 6 T cell receptor beta chains below all came from one sample that was sequenced in a study of shared T cell receptors in the human thymus (dated by TCRdb to the early 2020s). The method was the immunoSEQ multiplex PCR assay. The table comes from immuneACCESS by way of TCRdb, which keeps in-frame sequences with V and J called. Part of the clones is missing from these tables; in studies checked, under half for an unresolved V gene and the rest for unknown reasons. The sample contains roughly 710,000 clones, approximately 85% of them found a single time. The ten largest account for about 0.0098% of the sample. These data were also reused for a study on human thymus T cells.

Sequenced sample: thymocytes. The receptors derive from a girl in the first two years of life with a congenital heart defect. Donor details come from another sample of the same person, matched by shared clones.

This chain joins TRBV9 and TRBJ1-1; D possibly corresponds to TRBD1 (5 bases). Germline V gene data show CDR1 as SGDLS and CDR2 as YYNGEE. This CDR3 contains 13 residues. V lost 3 bases to trimming and J lost 7 bases, with 13 bases between them. DNA for the CDR3: TGTGCCAGCAGCGAGCGACCGGGGGATGAAGCTTTCTTT. This sequence encodes CASSERPGDEAFF.

The chain couples TRBV6-1 to TRBJ1-6; the D is unclear. The CDR3 loop spans 19 amino acids. Deletions cut 0 bases from V and 1 base from J, with 16 bases between. Germline lookup yields CDR1 MNHNS and CDR2 SASEGT. The CDR3 DNA is TGTGCCAGCAGTGAAGCCACTGGGAGGGAAGTATCCTATAATTCACCCCTCCACTTT. Amino acid sequence: CASSEATGREVSYNSPLHF.

This clone was seen a handful of times. The J gene is TRBJ2-1, the V gene TRBV5-1; 7 nucleotides agree with TRBD1. Trimming cost V 4 bases and J 4 bases; bases outside gene matches: 8. This CDR3 is 15 amino acids long. Germline CDR1 is SGHRS and CDR2 is YFSETQ. The CDR3 nucleotides are TGCGCCAGCAGCCTACACCGGGACAGATACAATGAGCAGTTCTTC. Residues: CASSLHRDRYNEQFF. The variable domain in full, completed from reference TRBV5-1 and TRBJ2-1, reads KAGVTQTPRYLIKTRGQQVTLSCSPISGHRSVSWYQQTPGQGLQFLFEYFSETQRNKGNFPGRFSGRQFSNSRSEMNVSTLELGDSALYLCASSLHRDRYNEQFFGPGTRLTVL.

This chain uses TRBV21-1 with TRBJ2-1; the table's D call, TRBD1, was not checked against the DNA. TRBV21-1 is classified as a pseudogene. The CDR3 length is 18 residues. In DNA form, the CDR3 reads TGTGCCAGCAGCAAAAGGGATTCGGGACAGGGTCGTTGGAATGAGCAGTTCTTC. It codes for CASSKRDSGQGRWNEQFF.

This rearrangement joins TRBV19 to TRBJ2-3, with 8 bases that match TRBD1. The CDR3 extends over 19 amino acids. After removal of 3 bases from V and 0 bases from J, the junction contained 14 bases not matched to a gene. The germline V gene has CDR1 LNHDA and CDR2 SQIVND (reference sequence). The CDR3 is CASSIPGQGKRDSTDTQYF. The CDR3 nucleotides read TGTGCCAGTAGTATCCCAGGACAGGGAAAAAGGGATAGCACAGATACGCAGTATTTT. Variable domain in full (rest from reference TRBV19 and TRBJ2-3): DGGITQSPKYLFRKEGQNVTLSCEQNLNHDAMYWYRQDPGQGLRLIYYSQIVNDFQKGDIAEGYSVSREKKESFPLTVTSAQKNPTAFYLCASSIPGQGKRDSTDTQYFGPGTRLTVL.

This sequence joins TRBV28 and TRBJ2-3; 8 nucleotides match TRBD2. CDR1 is MDHEN, CDR2 SYDVKM, per germline. The CDR3 length is 16 residues. V shed 6 bases, J shed 2 bases, and the junction held 10 bases outside the gene matches. The CDR3 sequence: CASSPPKRESTDTQYF. In DNA, the CDR3 is TGTGCCAGCAGCCCCCCCAAGCGGGAGTCCACAGATACGCAGTATTTT.